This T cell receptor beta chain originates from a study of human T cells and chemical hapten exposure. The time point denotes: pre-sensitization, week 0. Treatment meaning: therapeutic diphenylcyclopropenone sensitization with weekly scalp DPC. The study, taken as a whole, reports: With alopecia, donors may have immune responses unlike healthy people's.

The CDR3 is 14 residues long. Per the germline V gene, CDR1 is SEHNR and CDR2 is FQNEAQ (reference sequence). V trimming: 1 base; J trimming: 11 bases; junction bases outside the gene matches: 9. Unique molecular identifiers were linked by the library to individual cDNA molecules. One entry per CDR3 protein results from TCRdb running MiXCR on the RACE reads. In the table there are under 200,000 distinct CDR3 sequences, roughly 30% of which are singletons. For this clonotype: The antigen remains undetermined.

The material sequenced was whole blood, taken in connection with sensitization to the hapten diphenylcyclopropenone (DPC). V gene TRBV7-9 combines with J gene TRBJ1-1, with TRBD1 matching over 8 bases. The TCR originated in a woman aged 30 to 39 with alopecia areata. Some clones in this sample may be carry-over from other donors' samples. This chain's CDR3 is CASSLDIGQGTAFF. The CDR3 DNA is TGTGCCAGCAGCTTAGATATAGGACAGGGAACGGCTTTCTTT.